Following are 26 T cell receptor beta chains from one sample sequenced in a study of T cell repertoires in cytomegalovirus infection. TCRdb reprocessed the reads with MiXCR, giving one entry per CDR3 protein. The sample has 210,000 or so distinct CDR3 sequences; under 8.5% are singletons. What was sequenced was PBMCs. These receptors came from a human donor in good health (CMV status not recorded). Some clones in this sample may be carry-over from other donors' samples.

In this sample, this clonotype turned up many times. This chain connects TRBV25-1 to TRBJ2-1; 8 nucleotides line up with TRBD1. The junction had 1 base not matched to a gene; V was cut back by 0 bases and J by 3 bases. This CDR3 contains 15 residues. Germline V gives CDR1 MGHDK, CDR2 SYGVNS. The CDR3 reads CASSEYGTGYNEQFF. CDR3 in DNA: TGTGCCAGCAGTGAATACGGGACAGGCTACAATGAGCAGTTCTTC.

This clonotype was recorded many times. The CDR3 here is CASSPQTGVGEQYF. Here the CDR3 DNA reads TGTGCCAGCAGCCCCCAGACAGGGGTAGGCGAGCAGTACTTC. V usage is TRBV7-3 and J usage is TRBJ2-7; 8 nucleotides match TRBD1. Looked up from germline, CDR1 is SGHTA and CDR2 is FQGTGA. The length of the CDR3 is 14 residues. The V gene end was trimmed by 5 bases and the J gene end by 6 bases; junction bases not matched to a gene: 9.

This clonotype was seen at least ten times. The V call is TRBV7-2, the J call TRBJ2-1, with TRBD1 identical over 9 bases. Germline V gives CDR1 SGHTA, CDR2 FQGNSA. The CDR3 is 14 residues long. With 8 bases clipped from V and 7 bases from J, the junction kept 9 bases outside the gene matches. CDR3 loop: CASGRDRVDNEQFF. CDR3 bases: TGTGCCAGCGGCCGGGACAGGGTAGATAATGAGCAGTTCTTC.

This clonotype appeared many times. This chain uses TRBV28 with TRBJ1-5; D is unclear. The V and J ends lost 2 bases and 3 bases respectively, with 8 bases between them. The CDR3 covers 14 residues. The germline V gene has CDR1 MDHEN and CDR2 SYDVKM. The CDR3: CASSLASINQPQHF. DNA of the CDR3: TGTGCCAGCAGTTTAGCGTCGATCAATCAGCCCCAGCATTTT.

There are many counts of this clonotype. This sequence joins TRBV20-1 and TRBJ1-5; the D gene is possibly TRBD1 (6 bases). The CDR3 contains 12 residues. Germline V gives CDR1 DFQATT, CDR2 SNEGSKA (reference sequence). The V end was cut by 6 bases, the J end by 2 bases, with 8 bases between. CDR3 DNA sequence: TGCAGTGCCCGGACAGGCAATCAGCCCCAGCATTTT. Its protein product is CSARTGNQPQHF.

The table lists this clonotype with many counts. The chain couples TRBV5-1 to TRBJ1-1; the D is unclear. The germline gives CDR1 SGHRS, CDR2 YFSETQ. This CDR3 contains 13 residues. Trimming took 4 bases from V and 0 from J, leaving 7 bases between them. The CDR3, as DNA: TGCGCCAGCAGCCTCGACGTGAACACTGAAGCTTTCTTT. Translated: CASSLDVNTEAFF.

This clonotype occurred many times. The chain is built from TRBV7-2 and TRBJ1-2, with TRBD1 matching 11 bases. V was clipped by 1 base and J by 7 bases; unmatched bases: 2. The V gene's germline CDR1 is SGHTA and CDR2 FQGNSA. This CDR3 is 14 amino acids long. CDR3 amino acids: CASSLGTGGGGYTF. The CDR3 nucleotides read TGTGCCAGCAGCTTAGGGACAGGGGGCGGTGGCTACACCTTC.

This clonotype occurred many times. The chain links TRBV4-1 to TRBJ1-1, with no clear D. V was pared by 8 bases and J by 11 bases, with 12 bases between. Germline V lookup: CDR1 MGHRA, CDR2 YSYEKL. This CDR3 contains 10 residues. CDR3 coding DNA: TGCGCCAGCGTAGGAGAGGCCGCTTTCTTT. The encoded protein is CASVGEAAFF.

Many counts were recorded for this clonotype. The chain links TRBV7-8 to TRBJ2-1; tentative D call: TRBD1 (6 bases). The germline CDR1 and CDR2 sequences are SGHVS and FQNEAQ. V lost 3 bases and J 2 bases, leaving 14 bases between the germline ends. This CDR3 contains 16 residues. DNA for the CDR3: TGTGCCAGCAGCTTCAACAGGGACGGTGCCTACAATGAGCAGTTCTTC. Protein: CASSFNRDGAYNEQFF.

This clonotype was counted ten times or more. This chain connects TRBV7-9 to TRBJ2-3; D is unresolved. V lost 5 bases, J lost 2 bases, and 11 bases lay in between. This CDR3 comprises 14 residues. Germline-derived CDR1 and CDR2 are SEHNR and FQNEAQ (reference sequence). This chain's CDR3 is CASSGVDFTDTQYF. The CDR3 bases are TGTGCCAGCAGCGGGGTTGACTTCACAGATACGCAGTATTTT.

The chain combines TRBV25-1 with TRBJ2-3; 13 bases line up with TRBD2. The CDR3 loop spans 16 amino acids. Germline CDR1 is MGHDK and CDR2 is SYGVNS. V dropped 4 bases and J dropped 8; count of bases not matched to a gene: 9. The CDR3 here is CASSARMGLAGSTQYF. The CDR3 DNA follows: TGTGCCAGCAGTGCGCGGATGGGACTAGCGGGGTCTACGCAGTATTTT.

In its sample, this clonotype was seen many times. The chain uses TRBV12-3 or TRBV12-4 and TRBJ1-1, with D possibly matching TRBD1 (5 bases). V was pared by 3 bases and J by 6 bases, with 14 bases between. This CDR3 has 14 amino acids. CDR3 sequence: CASSLVSRDAEAFF. CDR3 DNA sequence: TGTGCCAGCAGTTTGGTCTCTCGGGACGCTGAAGCTTTCTTT.

There are many counts of this clonotype. This chain connects TRBV6-2 or TRBV6-3 to TRBJ2-5; no clear D. Germline-derived CDR1 and CDR2 are MNHEY and SVGEGT. The CDR3 runs 15 residues. Trimming removed 4 bases at V and 5 bases at J, with 17 bases between. As DNA, the CDR3 is TGTGCCAGCAGTTCACCGGGTGGCTACCGGGAGACCCAGTACTTC. Encoded protein: CASSSPGGYRETQYF.

The table lists this clonotype with many counts. The J gene is TRBJ1-6, the V gene TRBV2; tentative D call: TRBD1 (6 bases). The length of the CDR3 is 16 residues. The germline V gene has CDR1 SNHLY and CDR2 FYNNEI. V was trimmed by 3 bases and J by 9 bases, leaving 18 bases between them. CDR3 sequence (DNA): TGTGCCAGCAGTGAGGGGCACAGGGTAGGGGGTTCACCCCTCCACTTT. It codes for CASSEGHRVGGSPLHF.

This clonotype has ten or more counts. This chain joins TRBV20-1 and TRBJ1-3; 8 bases match TRBD1. With 4 bases clipped from V and 7 bases from J, the junction kept 6 bases outside the gene matches. The CDR3 is 13 amino acids. Germline CDR1 DFQATT, CDR2 SNEGSKA (reference sequence). The CDR3 DNA reads as TGCAGTGCTAAATCCAGGGGGCGGAACACCATATATTTT. Amino acid sequence: CSAKSRGRNTIYF.

V gene TRBV14 combines with J gene TRBJ2-3; tentatively, D is TRBD2 (6 bases). V was trimmed by 1 base and J by 2 bases, leaving 13 bases between them. This CDR3 spans 16 amino acids. The germline V gene has CDR1 SGHDN and CDR2 FVKESK. CDR3 in amino acids: CASSQVRRDDTDTQYF. The CDR3 DNA is TGTGCCAGCAGCCAAGTGAGGAGGGACGACACAGATACGCAGTATTTT.

At least ten counts were recorded for this clonotype. V and J are TRBV5-1 and TRBJ2-2; D possibly corresponds to TRBD2 (6 bases). CDR1 SGHRS and CDR2 YFSETQ come from the germline V gene. V was clipped by 2 bases and J by 9 bases, with 23 bases between them. This CDR3 region has 17 residues. For the CDR3, the DNA is TGCGCCAGCAGCTTACGATCAGTCCCAGCTACTAGCAGGGAGCTGTTTTTT. It yields the protein CASSLRSVPATSRELFF.

Many counts were recorded for this clonotype. The V call is TRBV2, the J call TRBJ1-1, with no clear D. The CDR3 consists of 15 residues. V lost 2 bases, J lost 2 bases, and 12 bases lay in between. In germline, CDR1 is SNHLY, CDR2 FYNNEI. The CDR3 region has the DNA TGTGCCAGCAGTGAACGGGCGCGGCAAAACACTGAAGCTTTCTTT. Translated, it gives CASSERARQNTEAFF.

This clonotype has ten or more counts. V is TRBV5-1 and J is TRBJ2-2; D possibly matches TRBD1 or TRBD2 (6 bases each). Trimming shortened V by 1 base and J by 2 bases, and 12 bases separated the two germline ends. The germline V gene encodes CDR1 SGHRS and CDR2 YFSETQ. The length of the CDR3 is 16 residues. CDR3 loop: CASSLRTGANTGELFF. The CDR3 nucleotides read TGCGCCAGCAGCTTGCGGACGGGGGCTAACACCGGGGAGCTGTTTTTT.

The genes are TRBV30 and TRBJ2-6, with a tentative D call TRBD2 (5 bases). This CDR3 comprises 13 residues. V was pared by 4 bases and J by 4 bases, with 8 bases between. CDR1 is GTSNPN, CDR2 SVGIG, per germline (reference sequence). The CDR3 DNA follows: TGTGCCTGGACGCCGGGAGGGGCCAACGTCCTGACTTTC. Its protein product is CAWTPGGANVLTF.

This clonotype was seen repeatedly, ten times or more. The chain has TRBV20-1 and TRBJ2-3; the match to TRBD2 covers 8 bases. The length of the CDR3 is 13 residues. V dropped 3 bases and J dropped 4; count of bases not matched to a gene: 3. CDR1 is DFQATT, CDR2 SNEGSKA, per germline (reference sequence). CDR3 protein: CSARSGGADTQYF. CDR3 in DNA: TGCAGTGCTAGGTCGGGGGGGGCAGATACGCAGTATTTT.

The table lists this clonotype with many counts. V gene TRBV7-2 combines with J gene TRBJ1-4; D is perhaps TRBD1 (5 bases). Per germline, CDR1 SGHTA and CDR2 FQGNSA. CDR3 length equals 14 residues. V was pared by 5 bases and J by 7 bases, with 14 bases between. Here the CDR3 reads CASSVGSRGEKLFF. The CDR3, as DNA: TGTGCCAGCAGCGTTGGCAGTAGGGGTGAAAAACTGTTTTTT. The whole variable domain, filled in from reference TRBV7-2 and TRBJ1-4, reads GAGVSQSPSNKVTEKGKDVELRCDPISGHTALYWYRQSLGQGLEFLIYFQGNSAPDKSGLPSDRFSAERTGGSVSTLTIQRTQQEDSAVYLCASSVGSRGEKLFFGSGTQLSVL.

This clonotype was seen at least ten times. The chain combines TRBV7-9 with TRBJ1-2; tentatively, D is TRBD1 (6 bases). The CDR3 totals 15 residues. Germline lookup yields CDR1 SEHNR and CDR2 FQNEAQ (reference sequence). V lost 7 bases, J lost 8 bases, and 23 bases lay in between. CDR3: CASNTMTGTYGGYTF. The CDR3 DNA sequence: TGTGCCAGCAACACCATGACCGGGACATACGGAGGCTACACCTTC.

This clonotype was recorded at least ten times. The gene calls are TRBV7-2 and TRBJ2-1; TRBD1 aligns across 8 bases. Losses at the gene ends were 5 bases for V and 4 bases for J; bases not matched to a gene: 7. The CDR3 consists of 15 residues. Germline V gene data show CDR1 as SGHTA and CDR2 as FQGNSA. The CDR3 DNA is TGTGCCAGCAGCCTGCAGGGGGCGCAATACAATGAGCAGTTCTTC. Protein product: CASSLQGAQYNEQFF.

This clonotype was seen repeatedly, ten times or more. The gene calls are TRBV9 and TRBJ1-1; 11 nucleotides agree with TRBD1. This CDR3 region has 16 residues. The germline V gene encodes CDR1 SGDLS and CDR2 YYNGEE. V trimming: 2 bases; J trimming: 4 bases; junction bases outside the gene matches: 7. Here the CDR3 reads CASSVLEGTGGTEAFF. CDR3 DNA: TGTGCCAGCAGCGTCCTTGAAGGGACAGGGGGCACTGAAGCTTTCTTT.

This clonotype was recorded at least ten times. The chain combines TRBV7-6 with TRBJ1-1; TRBD1 is a possible D gene (5 bases). Germline CDR1 and CDR2: SGHVS and FNYEAQ. With 5 bases removed from V and 6 bases from J, the gap between germline ends came to 25 bases. This CDR3 has 17 residues. The CDR3 region has the DNA TGTGCCAGCAGCCCTAGACAGCCGAGTTTTTCGGGGGCTGAAGCTTTCTTT. Translating gives CASSPRQPSFSGAEAFF.